The 28 T cell receptor beta chains presented below share a single source sample, sequenced in a study of metastatic and nonmetastatic thyroid tumors. Patients underwent thyroid surgery, and none had received any treatment before it. From the PCR reads, TCRdb re-called clones with MiXCR. The sample lists around 53,000 clones; 20% were seen once. Source material: blood. The receptors were sampled from a female donor with papillary thyroid cancer or a benign thyroid nodule (not recorded which). Some clones in this sample may be carry-over from other donors' samples.

This clone has a count of ten or more. The J gene is TRBJ1-1, the V gene TRBV2; 9 bases agree with TRBD1. The CDR3 covers 13 residues. With 8 bases clipped from V and 4 bases from J, the junction kept 5 bases outside the gene matches. Germline V CDR1 and CDR2: SNHLY, FYNNEI. The CDR3 region is CASQGQGRTEAFF. The CDR3 coding sequence is TGTGCCAGCCAGGGACAGGGACGCACTGAAGCTTTCTTT.

The V call is TRBV6-1, the J call TRBJ2-7; 10 nucleotides agree with TRBD2. This CDR3 region has 15 residues. V dropped 6 bases and J dropped 1; count of bases not matched to a gene: 6. Per the germline V gene, CDR1 is MNHNS and CDR2 is SASEGT. The CDR3 nucleotides are TGTGCCAGCAGCAAACGAGCGGGGGGGTCCTACGAGCAGTACTTC. Amino acids: CASSKRAGGSYEQYF.

This clone was observed many times. The chain is built from TRBV2 and TRBJ2-7; possibly TRBD1 for D (6 bases). Trimming took off 6 bases at V and 7 bases at J, with 16 bases between the two ends. CDR3 length: 13 residues. Germline V gene data show CDR1 as SNHLY and CDR2 as FYNNEI. The CDR3 here is CASRLELDREQYF. The CDR3 coding sequence is TGTGCCAGCAGACTAGAACTGGACAGAGAGCAGTACTTC.

This clone occurred many times. The chain uses TRBV7-2 and TRBJ2-5, with D unresolved. The CDR3 consists of 14 residues. From germline, CDR1 is SGHTA and CDR2 FQGNSA. V was shortened by 5 bases and J by 5 bases, with 15 bases between the two germline ends. The CDR3 DNA follows: TGTGCCAGCAGCCAGACGTGGCTAGAGGAGACCCAGTACTTC. Translation: CASSQTWLEETQYF.

This clone was seen many times. V usage is TRBV12-5 and J usage is TRBJ2-3, with D tentatively TRBD2 (5 bases). With 4 bases removed from V and 2 bases from J, the gap between germline ends came to 13 bases. This CDR3 contains 15 residues. Germline V gene sequence: CDR1 LGHNT, CDR2 FRNRAP. DNA for the CDR3: TGTGCTAGTGGTTCATCCGGACTCTTCACAGATACGCAGTATTTT. Protein sequence: CASGSSGLFTDTQYF.

This clone came up many times. The CDR3 nucleotides are TGTGCCTGGAGTGTAATGGGCTCCCTCGAAGAGACCCAGTACTTC. Its protein is CAWSVMGSLEETQYF. The chain links TRBV30 to TRBJ2-5; the D is unclear. Germline CDR1 and CDR2: GTSNPN and SVGIG (reference sequence). Trimming removed 0 bases from V and 3 bases from J, with 14 bases in between. This CDR3 contains 15 residues.

This clone was counted at least ten times. V gene TRBV3-1 combines with J gene TRBJ2-7; the match to TRBD1 covers 8 bases. The V gene's germline CDR1 is LGHDT and CDR2 YNNKEL (reference sequence). The V segment lost 4 bases and the J segment 2 bases; nucleotides outside the gene matches: 7. The CDR3 has 15 amino acids. The CDR3: CASSPRGQGTYEQYF. In nucleotides, the CDR3 is TGTGCCAGCAGCCCCCGAGGACAGGGTACCTACGAGCAGTACTTC.

This clone was recorded at least ten times. This chain joins TRBV12-3 or TRBV12-4 and TRBJ2-3; D is unresolved. V gave up 4 bases and J gave up 10 bases, with 21 bases separating them. CDR3 length: 15 amino acids. CDR3 amino acids: CASSYSVTPKEPQYF. Written as DNA, the CDR3 is TGTGCCAGCAGTTACAGCGTAACACCTAAAGAGCCGCAGTATTTT.

The chain links TRBV6-1 to TRBJ1-5, with 7 positions matching TRBD1. The germline V gene encodes CDR1 MNHNS and CDR2 SASEGT. The V segment lost 4 bases and the J segment 0 bases; nucleotides outside the gene matches: 6. There are 16 residues in the CDR3. The CDR3 spells CASSVLGGYSNQPQHF. Written as DNA, the CDR3 is TGTGCCAGCAGTGTGTTAGGGGGCTATAGCAATCAGCCCCAGCATTTT.

This clone was picked up many times. The chain recombines TRBV4-1 with TRBJ1-2; maybe TRBD1 (5 bases). Germline assignment: CDR1 MGHRA and CDR2 YSYEKL. The CDR3 is made up of 15 amino acids. V was pared by 1 base and J by 5 bases, with 14 bases between. DNA for the CDR3: TGCGCCAGCAGCCAAGTCCCTGGGCAGGGTTATGGCTACACCTTC. It codes for CASSQVPGQGYGYTF.

As to this clone: Sequence at one end of the junction differs from germline and may be a read error. The chain combines TRBV18 with TRBJ2-1, with 9 bases identical to TRBD1. Germline V gives CDR1 KGHSH, CDR2 LQKENI. The CDR3 is made up of 17 amino acids. CDR3 coding DNA: TGTGCCATCTCACCGTTGGGACAGGGAGCGGTCGTAAATGAGCAGTTCTTC. Its translation is CAISPLGQGAVVNEQFF.

This clone was seen ten or more times. The chain is built from TRBV5-1 and TRBJ2-1; maybe TRBD2 (6 bases). V gave up 2 bases and J gave up 10 bases, with 19 bases separating them. This CDR3 is built from 15 residues. The V gene's germline CDR1 is SGHRS and CDR2 YFSETQ. The CDR3 protein is CASSFSVPLAGEQFF. The CDR3 region has the DNA TGCGCCAGCAGCTTCTCGGTTCCGCTGGCGGGAGAGCAGTTCTTC.

This clone is judged medium-sized. The chain joins TRBV5-8 to TRBJ2-7, with 10 nucleotides matching TRBD1. The length of the CDR3 is 15 residues. The J segment lost 3 bases and the V segment lost 5 bases, leaving 8 bases of the junction unmatched. From germline, CDR1 is SGHTS and CDR2 YDEGEE. In DNA form, the CDR3 reads TGTGCCAGCAGGGCTTTCGGGACAGGGGTCTACGAGCAGTACTTC. Protein: CASRAFGTGVYEQYF.

Regarding this clone: A much bigger clone sits one base away, suggesting this may be a read error. The chain couples TRBV5-1 to TRBJ1-5; no clear D. The CDR3 spans 14 residues. Between the trimmed V and J ends, which lost 0 bases and 4 bases, there was a span of 8 bases. The germline V gene encodes CDR1 SGHRS and CDR2 YFSETQ. Here the CDR3 reads CASSLEGGNQPQHF. In DNA form, the CDR3 reads TGCGCCAGCAGCTTGGAAGGAGGGAATCAGCCCCAGCATTTT. Full variable domain (outside the CDR3, taken from reference TRBV5-1 and TRBJ1-5): KAGVTQTPRYLIKTRGQQVTLSCSPISGHRSVSWYQQTPGQGLQFLFEYFSETQRNKGNFPGRFSGRQFSNSRSEMNVSTLELGDSALYLCASSLEGGNQPQHFGDGTRLSIL.

Remarks on this clone: The junction does not match germline at one end; this may be a read error. This rearrangement joins TRBV7-2 to TRBJ2-1, with a tentative D call TRBD1 (5 bases). This CDR3 spans 14 amino acids. Germline V gene data show CDR1 as SGHTA and CDR2 as FQGNSA. The CDR3 sequence: CASSLGPRGNEQLF. The CDR3, as DNA: TGTGCTAGCAGCTTAGGCCCAAGGGGCAATGAGCAGTTATTC.

This clone was observed at least ten times. V usage is TRBV5-1 and J usage is TRBJ1-1; D not resolved. The germline gives CDR1 SGHRS, CDR2 YFSETQ. This CDR3 is 14 amino acids long. The V end lost 4 bases, the J end lost 2 bases, and 12 bases lay between the germline ends. The CDR3 protein is CASSQDRINTEAFF. CDR3 in DNA: TGCGCCAGCAGCCAAGACCGTATTAACACTGAAGCTTTCTTT.

At least ten counts were recorded for this clone. The CDR3 sequence is CSASDPGGVNTGELFF. The CDR3 bases are TGCAGTGCTAGTGATCCGGGGGGCGTTAACACCGGGGAGCTGTTTTTT. This chain joins TRBV20-1 and TRBJ2-2; possibly TRBD2 for D (7 bases). Germline V lookup: CDR1 DFQATT, CDR2 SNEGSKA (reference sequence). The length of the CDR3 is 16 residues. V lost 3 bases and J 2 bases, leaving 16 bases between the germline ends.

This clone has more than one count but fewer than ten. DNA for the CDR3: TGTGCCAGTAATAACCGGGACAGTAGCTCCTACGAGCAGTACTTC. It encodes CASNNRDSSSYEQYF. The rearrangement joins TRBV6-1 to TRBJ2-7; 7 nucleotides line up with TRBD1. CDR3 length equals 15 residues. CDR1 is MNHNS, CDR2 SASEGT, per germline. V shed 9 bases and J 0 bases; nucleotides not matched to a gene: 11.

This chain joins TRBV20-1 and TRBJ2-1, with TRBD2 identical over 7 bases. The V gene end was trimmed by 7 bases and the J gene end by 10 bases; junction bases not matched to a gene: 19. CDR1 DFQATT and CDR2 SNEGSKA come from the germline V gene (reference sequence). The CDR3 covers 15 residues. CDR3 nucleotide sequence: TGCAGTGGTTCGAAGCGGGGTCTCGATTCCGGGGAGCAGTTCTTC. It is translated as CSGSKRGLDSGEQFF.

This clone was counted ten times or more. The V call is TRBV19, the J call TRBJ2-2; D not certain. The CDR3 runs 14 residues. Per germline, CDR1 LNHDA and CDR2 SQIVND (reference sequence). V lost 4 bases and J 2 bases, leaving 8 bases between the germline ends. This CDR3 is CASSTGQNTGELFF. The CDR3 bases are TGTGCCAGTAGTACGGGCCAAAACACCGGGGAGCTGTTTTTT.

This CDR3 reads CASRRTSGGIYEQYF. CDR3 sequence (DNA): TGTGCCAGCAGGCGGACTAGCGGGGGAATCTACGAGCAGTACTTC. The chain has TRBV12-3 or TRBV12-4 and TRBJ2-7; 13 bases match TRBD2. The V segment lost 6 bases and the J segment 3 bases; nucleotides outside the gene matches: 5. The length of the CDR3 is 15 residues.

The chain carries TRBV5-6 and TRBJ1-4; unclear D gene. From germline, CDR1 is SGHDT and CDR2 YYEEEE. Trimming took 5 bases from V and 3 from J, leaving 8 bases between them. This CDR3 is built from 13 residues. In DNA form, the CDR3 reads TGTGCCAGCAGGGCAGTTGCTAATGAAAAACTGTTTTTT. Amino acid sequence: CASRAVANEKLFF.

Concerning this clone itself: Germline and junction disagree at one end, which may indicate a read error. The chain couples TRBV6-1 to TRBJ2-1; 8 bases agree with TRBD1. Per the germline V gene, CDR1 is MNHNS and CDR2 is SASEGT. The CDR3 covers 15 residues. Here the CDR3 reads CASTKPGQVRNEHFF. Here the CDR3 DNA reads TGTGCCAGCACTAAGCCGGGACAGGTGAGGAATGAGCATTTCTTC.

This clone showed up many times. The rearrangement links TRBV11-1 to TRBJ2-7; possible D gene TRBD2, 5 bases. The length of the CDR3 is 16 residues. Germline CDR1 reads SGHAT; CDR2 reads FQDESV (reference sequence). V was cut by 5 bases and J by 4 bases, with 21 bases left in between. In nucleotides, the CDR3 is TGTGCCAGCAGCAGCGGTAGGGCAGGTGGTTGGTACGAGCAGTACTTC. This translates into CASSSGRAGGWYEQYF.

In this sample, this clone turned up a few times. This clone may be a read error of a much larger clone one base away. This sequence joins TRBV9 and TRBJ2-3; D gene ambiguous. This CDR3 contains 15 residues. Germline-derived CDR1 and CDR2 are SGDLS and YYNGEE. V was trimmed by 0 bases and J by 0 bases, leaving 8 bases between them. Here the CDR3 DNA reads TGTGCCAGCAGCGTAGGTTGGGTTAGCACAGATACGCAGTATTTT. Translation: CASSVGWVSTDTQYF.

This clone has more than one count but fewer than ten. Being one base from a much bigger clone, this may be a read error. Distinct nucleotide sequences in the sample also encode this CDR3. The V and J genes are TRBV15 and TRBJ1-2; weak D call: TRBD1 (5 bases). The germline CDR1 and CDR2 sequences are LNHNV and YYDKDF (reference sequence). The CDR3 loop spans 12 amino acids. CDR3 coding DNA: TGTGCCACCAGCAATGGACAAGCCGGCTACACATTC. It codes for CATSNGQAGYTF.

The rearrangement uses TRBV20-1 and TRBJ2-1; perhaps TRBD2 as D (6 bases). CDR1 is DFQATT and CDR2 is SNEGSKA in the germline V gene (reference sequence). Trimming left V 6 bases short and J 5 bases short, with 20 bases between. CDR3 length equals 15 residues. The CDR3 DNA sequence: TGCAGTGCCTCGAGTGGTCGGGGGTTAGACAATGAGCAGTTCTTC. It yields the protein CSASSGRGLDNEQFF.

In its sample, this clone was seen many times. The rearrangement links TRBV12-3 or TRBV12-4 to TRBJ2-1, with TRBD2 matching 11 bases. The CDR3 contains 15 residues. V dropped 7 bases and J dropped 8; count of bases not matched to a gene: 10. The CDR3 sequence: CASIQRLAGIDEQFF. CDR3 bases: TGTGCCAGCATCCAACGACTAGCGGGAATTGATGAGCAGTTCTTC.